This T cell receptor (beta chain) originates from a study of cytomegalovirus exposure and HLA in healthy donors. PCR amplification relied on 60 Vbeta primers (plus 13 Jbeta primers). Method: immunoSEQ multiplex PCR; TCRdb's copy keeps in-frame clones and lacks some. The sample yields almost 200,000 clones, 79% seen once. General study results and limits: In a later analysis, common viral pathogens appeared linked to several of the most significant clusters. TCR beta sequences reportedly predicted most subjects' HLA-A and HLA-B alleles accurately. When a later analysis was performed, an Asian-associated ancestry cluster reportedly had fewer N-insertions than the 666-donor mean.

This CDR3 is built from 16 residues. Germline values: CDR1 SGHAT, CDR2 FQNNGV. The ends lost 4 bases at V and 8 bases at J; junction bases unmatched: 14. As regards this clone: Its target is not known.

The gene calls are TRBV11-2 and TRBJ1-1, with 9 bases that match TRBD1. The sample was PBMCs. The receptor was derived from a woman in her thirties in good health and CMV-seropositive. This CDR3 is CASSSTRTGALREAFF. The CDR3 region has the DNA TGTGCCAGCAGCTCAACCCGGACAGGGGCCCTAAGGGAAGCTTTCTTT.